This TCR beta chain was retrieved from a study of Graves' ophthalmopathy and Graves' hyperthyroidism listed by TCRdb under 2018. With regard to the full study: Peripheral blood was collected before any treatment was given, at the time of initial diagnosis. The study used signatures of the TCR beta repertoire to tell Graves' ophthalmopathy apart from Graves' hyperthyroidism and to predict which patients would progress to ophthalmopathy. After sampling, hyperthyroidism patients received methimazole starting at 30 mg daily, and ophthalmopathy patients received high-dose intravenous methylprednisolone. To explore V-J signatures that separate ophthalmopathy from hyperthyroidism, a discovery set of about a hundred patients was enrolled, consisting of about 43 with ophthalmopathy and about 60 with stable hyperthyroidism. An independent validation cohort comprised some 19 hyperthyroidism patients and roughly 15 patients who later progressed from hyperthyroidism to ophthalmopathy. In total, 135 blood samples were TCR-sequenced: some 40 ophthalmopathy, roughly 77 hyperthyroidism and some 17 hyperthyroidism-to-ophthalmopathy patients. T-cell repertoires of thyroid tissue and blood were compared in about 6 hyperthyroidism patients. Study-wide conclusions, independent of this receptor: No statistical method was used to predetermine the sample size, and group allocation was not hidden from the investigators. In validation, the model predicted ophthalmopathy progression with 70.59% sensitivity and roughly 72% specificity; eleven to twelve predicted patients were CT-confirmed with GO in a median of around 6.5 months. Most of the expanded thyroid clonotypes with a frequency above 0.001 were also detected in blood, and it was suggested that the thyroid immune response may be reflected by blood repertoires. The 13-signature model separated ophthalmopathy from stable hyperthyroidism with approximately 90% sensitivity and approximately 83% specificity in cross-validation, and 80%/75% in the test set.

This clonotype was recorded at least ten times. No cognate antigen has been identified for it. No base quality information exists; no much larger clone differs at one position. The germline V gene (reference sequence) gives CDR1 as DFQATT and CDR2 as SNEGSKA. Relative to germline, V is missing 8 bases and J is missing 5 bases, with 17 bases of the junction outside any gene match. The CDR3 holds 15 amino acids from the cysteine to the phenylalanine. Only the CDR3 part of the read is kept: 45 bases, read in frame from the first base. For repertoire sequencing, the TCR beta CDR3 regions were amplified from RNA transcripts. The first round was an RT-PCR using HTBI primers with the Qiagen OneStep RT-PCR kit, and this first round was followed by a second-round multiplex PCR, then size selection and purification. The libraries underwent paired-end sequencing with 100 bp reads on an Illumina HiSeq2000. As for the authors' bioinformatics: SOAPnuke was used to process the reads, removing any read that contained adapters or uncalled bases, had a mean Phred below 15, or lacked an exact match to the constant primer or identifier. High-quality paired reads were merged with COPE v1.2.5. Each unique nucleotide sequence was treated as a clonotype, and MiTCR v1.1 was used to align the clonotypes to the IMGT TRB V, D and J references. The analysis was limited to V-J combinations with a frequency above 0.0001, which together covered 99.2% of repertoires. A TCR clonal expansion and chaos score per V-J combination was defined as the ratio of F50 clonal expansion to chaos observed in the TCRdist matrix. Welch's t-statistics and random forest were used to reduce features to about a dozen V-J combinations, which were fed into a naive Bayes classifier. The similarity between thyroid and blood repertoires was quantified using the Morisita-Horn index. TCRdb passed the public sequencing reads through fastp at Q25 and MiXCR, retaining productive beta sequences. Rows are unified per CDR3 protein, each entry keeping the most common DNA and genes. TCRdb's processing, not the study's, gives the V and J calls here. The sample records roughly 300,000 distinct CDR3 sequences, about a sixth of which are singletons. The ten largest clones take up over 9% of the sample.

Patients with ophthalmopathy had moderately to severely active disease, with a Clinical Activity Score of 3 or more, a NOSPECS grade of 4 or more, and a disease duration of less than 3 months. Anyone with other autoimmune diseases, uncontrolled infections, pregnancy or lactation was excluded from the study. Diagnosis was based on clinical symptoms, serum thyroxine, TRAb, thyroid ultrasound and orbital computed tomography. Ficoll-Paque density gradient centrifugation was used to isolate PBMCs from 8.5 to 10 ml of fresh peripheral blood. Total RNA was extracted using Trizol reagent, and RNA quality was checked on an Agilent 2100 Bioanalyzer.

The sequencing input was peripheral blood. The rearrangement combines TRBV20-1 with TRBJ2-7; 8 of the junction bases match TRBD1. The clonotype comes from an adult man with Graves' ophthalmopathy. The sequenced DNA: TGCAGTCCCATTACCGCATTTGACAGGGGCCACGAGCAGTACTTC. The encoded protein is CSPITAFDRGHEQYF.